The 16 T cell receptor beta chains given below trace back to one sample, sequenced in a study of T cells in Graves' hyperthyroidism and ophthalmopathy. RNA transcripts gave rise to amplified TCR beta CDR3 regions. Initially, a first-round RT-PCR of the TCR CDR3 employed the HTBI primer set. In TCRdb, the multiplex PCR reads were re-called with MiXCR into one record per CDR3 protein. The table shows 300,000 to 400,000 distinct CDR3 sequences, with roughly 15% occurring only once. Sequencing was carried out using blood. The receptors shown here come from a woman aged 25 to 39 with Graves' ophthalmopathy.

This clonotype appeared a few times. The conserved phenylalanine or tryptophan normally closing the CDR3 is absent here, so this likely arose from a read error. The rearrangement uses TRBV5-1 and TRBJ2-7; 7 bases match TRBD2. J was trimmed by 0 bases and V by 2 bases; bases with no gene match: 5. The germline V gene has CDR1 SGHRS and CDR2 YFSETQ. The CDR3 covers 15 residues. CDR3 amino acids: CASSLSAGTSYEQYL. DNA of the CDR3: TGCGCCAGCAGCTTATCAGCGGGGACCTCCTACGAGCAGTACCTC.

The chain has TRBV9 and TRBJ2-1; 10 positions agree with TRBD2. The CDR3 length is 16 residues. Germline V gene sequence: CDR1 SGDLS, CDR2 YYNGEE. V dropped 0 bases and J dropped 5; count of bases not matched to a gene: 5. This chain's CDR3 is CASSVGSSGGDNEQFF. The DNA for the CDR3 is TGTGCCAGCAGCGTAGGGTCTAGCGGGGGTGACAATGAGCAGTTCTTC. Drawing the rest from reference TRBV9 and TRBJ2-1, the complete variable domain is DSGVTQTPKHLITATGQRVTLRCSPRSGDLSVYWYQQSLDQGLQFLIQYYNGEERAKGNILERFSAQQFPDLHSELNLSSLELGDSALYFCASSVGSSGGDNEQFFGPGTRLTVL.

This clonotype was recorded many times. The V call is TRBV15, the J call TRBJ1-2; unclear D gene. Germline CDR1 reads LNHNV; CDR2 reads YYDKDF (reference sequence). CDR3 length equals 16 residues. V was pared by 0 bases and J by 6 bases, with 17 bases between. The CDR3 loop is CATSRDTLITADGYTF. The CDR3 nucleotides are TGTGCCACCAGCAGAGATACTCTGATTACAGCGGATGGCTACACCTTC. Complete variable domain (other parts from reference TRBV15 and TRBJ1-2): DAMVIQNPRYQVTQFGKPVTLSCSQTLNHNVMYWYQQKSSQAPKLLFHYYDKDFNNEADTPDNFQSRRPNTSFCFLDIRSPGLGDTAMYLCATSRDTLITADGYTFGSGTRLTVV.

This chain connects TRBV11-2 to TRBJ2-3, with TRBD2 matching over 9 bases. The CDR3 length is 15 residues. Losses at the gene ends were 5 bases for V and 5 bases for J; bases not matched to a gene: 8. Per germline, CDR1 SGHAT and CDR2 FQNNGV. The CDR3 region has the DNA TGTGCCAGCAGCCGAATAGCGGGGGCGAAAGATACGCAGTATTTT. This sequence encodes CASSRIAGAKDTQYF.

Many counts were recorded for this clonotype. The gene calls are TRBV6-1 and TRBJ1-1; D possibly corresponds to TRBD1 (5 bases). The CDR3 totals 14 residues. Germline V gene sequence: CDR1 MNHNS, CDR2 SASEGT. Trimming left V 2 bases short and J 6 bases short, with 13 bases between. This CDR3 is CASSESQGVPEAFF. The CDR3 DNA is TGTGCCAGCAGTGAAAGCCAAGGGGTTCCTGAAGCTTTCTTT.

This chain uses TRBV6-2 or TRBV6-3 with TRBJ2-5; 11 bases fit TRBD2. CDR3 size: 16 residues. CDR1 MNHEY and CDR2 SVGEGT come from the germline V gene. The V and J ends lost 4 bases and 5 bases, in that order; junction bases with no gene match: 9. The CDR3 sequence: CASSSLAGGRVETQYF. The CDR3, as DNA: TGTGCCAGCAGTTCCTTAGCGGGGGGGCGCGTGGAGACCCAGTACTTC.

This clonotype came up once. This may come from a read error, since a much larger clone is one base off. V gene TRBV20-1 combines with J gene TRBJ1-2, with D maybe TRBD1 (6 bases). Per the germline V gene, CDR1 is DFQATT and CDR2 is SNEGSKA (reference sequence). The CDR3 has 14 residues. DNA for the CDR3: TGCACTAGCGGCGAGGGGGGCAGACCTAATGGCTGCACCTTC. This codes for CTSGEGGRPNGCTF.

The V and J genes are TRBV5-8 and TRBJ2-1, with 7 bases matching TRBD1. The trim removed 0 bases at V and 9 bases at J, leaving 9 bases unmatched. Looked up from germline, CDR1 is SGHTS and CDR2 is YDEGEE. This CDR3 is 15 amino acids long. The CDR3 region is CASSLATGEFREQFF. The CDR3 DNA is TGTGCCAGCAGCTTGGCTACAGGGGAATTCCGTGAGCAGTTCTTC.

The table lists this clonotype with many counts. V and J are TRBV11-3 and TRBJ1-1; tentatively, D is TRBD1 (6 bases). Germline CDR1 SGHNT, CDR2 YENEEA. The CDR3 has 13 residues. Trimming left V 5 bases short and J 10 bases short, with 17 bases between. The CDR3 loop reads CASSPDRSDRAFF. For the CDR3, the DNA is TGTGCCAGCAGCCCCGACAGGTCAGATCGAGCTTTCTTT.

Many counts were recorded for this clonotype. DNA of the CDR3: TGCAGTGGTGTAGGGGGTAACTATGGCTACACCTTC. Protein product: CSGVGGNYGYTF. This rearrangement joins TRBV20-1 to TRBJ1-2, with a tentative D call TRBD1 (6 bases). Germline lookup yields CDR1 DFQATT and CDR2 SNEGSKA (reference sequence). V lost 7 bases to trimming and J lost 1 base, with 10 bases between them. The CDR3 is made up of 12 amino acids.

This clonotype was counted at least ten times. This chain uses TRBV20-1 with TRBJ2-1, with 7 bases fitting TRBD1. The CDR3 sequence is 14 residues long. Germline CDR1 DFQATT, CDR2 SNEGSKA (reference sequence). V lost 6 bases and J lost 7; bases outside the gene matches: 12. Written as DNA, the CDR3 is TGCAGTGCCCCCCCCGGGACAGTGAAAAATGAGCAGTTCTTC. It codes for CSAPPGTVKNEQFF.

This clonotype was picked up many times. The chain employs TRBV7-2 and TRBJ2-7; D is uncertain. The CDR3 is 13 residues long. Deletions cut 2 bases from V and 0 bases from J, with 5 bases between. Germline lookup yields CDR1 SGHTA and CDR2 FQGNSA. CDR3 nucleotides: TGTGCCAGCAGCTTAACTGCCTCCTACGAGCAGTACTTC. Translated: CASSLTASYEQYF.

The V gene is TRBV5-1, the J gene TRBJ2-1, with 16 bases fitting TRBD2. The germline V gene has CDR1 SGHRS and CDR2 YFSETQ. This CDR3 comprises 15 residues. The V segment lost 4 bases and the J segment 16 bases; nucleotides outside the gene matches: 11. The CDR3 nucleotides are TGCGCCAGCAGCCCACCGGGACTAGCGGGGGGGCCGGCATTCTTC. It is translated as CASSPPGLAGGPAFF.

This clonotype was found once. This chain connects TRBV28 to TRBJ2-1, with D perhaps matching TRBD1 (5 bases). Germline CDR1 and CDR2: MDHEN and SYDVKM. The V end lost 6 bases, the J end lost 7 bases, and 19 bases lay between the germline ends. This CDR3 comprises 15 residues. The CDR3 nucleotides are TGTGCCAGCAGCCCCGACAGTTCCGGTCTGAATGAGCAGTTCTTC. Protein sequence: CASSPDSSGLNEQFF.

This clonotype has ten or more counts. The CDR3 nucleotides are TGTGCCAGCAGTGCCCACTTGGGTGACTATGGCTACACCTTC. The encoded protein is CASSAHLGDYGYTF. V usage is TRBV6-1 and J usage is TRBJ1-2; D unresolved. V lost 4 bases and J lost 3, with 12 bases in between. The CDR3 contains 14 residues. The germline V gene has CDR1 MNHNS and CDR2 SASEGT.

This clonotype was seen only a few times. This may be a read error: a much more frequent sequence differs by one nucleotide. The chain employs TRBV30 and TRBJ2-1; no definite D call. CDR1 and CDR2 from the germline V gene are GTSNPN and SVGIG (reference sequence). This CDR3 is 14 amino acids long. Trimming stripped 0 bases from V and 6 bases from J, with 12 bases between. CDR3 nucleotides: TGTGCCTGGAGTGTACCTTGGGGTTCCAATGAGCAGTTCTTC. This translates into CAWSVPWGSNEQFF.